This T cell receptor beta chain was sequenced for a study of cytomegalovirus exposure and HLA in healthy donors. Whole-study results and caveats: Later on, an analysis showed TCR association rates differing by HLA locus, with DRB1 the most and HLA-C the fewest. Through in vitro validation, three CMV-associated chains were shown to be specific for CMV antigens.

It was with 60 Vbeta and 13 Jbeta primers that the PCR ran. In the original processing: It was a later analysis that counted 79 million or so unique TCR beta chains, of which some 12 million were shared. Data came from immunoSEQ multiplex PCR; TCRdb stores just in-frame clones and leaves some out. The DNA was the basis for D and trimming; V, J and clone size are from that table. The sample has over 150,000 clones, approximately 80% seen once; the top ten hold about 1.3%. The ends lost 5 bases at V and 3 bases at J; junction bases unmatched: 5. Germline loops: CDR1 SEHNR, CDR2 FQNEAQ (reference sequence). This CDR3 has 14 amino acids. Worth noting for this clone: Its target is unknown.

The material sequenced was PBMCs. The chain carries TRBV7-9 and TRBJ1-1, with 8 nucleotides matching TRBD1. The receptor was isolated from a woman between 50 and 59 years old in good health and CMV-seronegative. The CDR3, as DNA: TGTGCCAGCAGCCGCAGGGGGCTCGACACTGAAGCTTTCTTT. Its protein product is CASSRRGLDTEAFF. The whole variable domain, remainder taken from reference TRBV7-9 and TRBJ1-1, is DTGVSQNPRHKITKRGQNVTFRCDPISEHNRLYWYRQTLGQGPEFLTYFQNEAQLEKSRLLSDRFSAERPKGSFSTLEIQRTEQGDSAMYLCASSRRGLDTEAFFGQGTRLTVV.